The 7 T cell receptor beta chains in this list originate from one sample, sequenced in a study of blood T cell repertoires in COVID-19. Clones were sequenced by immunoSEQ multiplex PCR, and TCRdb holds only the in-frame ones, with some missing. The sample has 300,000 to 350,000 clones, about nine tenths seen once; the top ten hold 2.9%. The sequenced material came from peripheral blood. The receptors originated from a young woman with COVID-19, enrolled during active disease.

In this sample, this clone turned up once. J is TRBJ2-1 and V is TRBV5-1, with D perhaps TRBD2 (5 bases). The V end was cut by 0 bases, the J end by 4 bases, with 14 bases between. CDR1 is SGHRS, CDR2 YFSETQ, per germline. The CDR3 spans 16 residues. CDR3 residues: CASSLEGTSRYNEQFF. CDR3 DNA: TGCGCCAGCAGCTTGGAGGGCACTAGTCGTTACAATGAGCAGTTCTTC.

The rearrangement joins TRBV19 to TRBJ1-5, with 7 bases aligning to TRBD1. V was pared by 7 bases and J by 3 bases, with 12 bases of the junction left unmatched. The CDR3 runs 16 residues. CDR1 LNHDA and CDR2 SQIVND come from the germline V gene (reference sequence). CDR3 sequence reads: CASKAHNGQVNQPQHF. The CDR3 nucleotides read TGTGCCAGTAAAGCACACAATGGACAGGTCAATCAGCCCCAGCATTTT.

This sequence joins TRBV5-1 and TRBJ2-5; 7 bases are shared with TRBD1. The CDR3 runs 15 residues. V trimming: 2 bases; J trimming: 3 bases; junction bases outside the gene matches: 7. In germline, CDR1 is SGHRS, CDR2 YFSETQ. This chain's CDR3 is CASSFLGQVKETQYF. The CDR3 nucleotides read TGCGCCAGCAGCTTTCTTGGACAGGTAAAAGAGACCCAGTACTTC.

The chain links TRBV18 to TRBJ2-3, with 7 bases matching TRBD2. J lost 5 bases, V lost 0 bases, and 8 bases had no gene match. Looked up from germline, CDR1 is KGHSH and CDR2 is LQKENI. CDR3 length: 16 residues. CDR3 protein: CASSPPGLAGVDTQYF. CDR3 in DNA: TGTGCCAGCTCACCACCGGGGTTGGCGGGAGTAGATACGCAGTATTTT.

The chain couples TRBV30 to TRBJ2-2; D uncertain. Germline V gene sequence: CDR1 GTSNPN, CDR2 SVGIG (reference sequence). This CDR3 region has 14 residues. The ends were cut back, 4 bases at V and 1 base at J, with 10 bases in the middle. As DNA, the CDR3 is TGTGCCTGGACTTTCCTAGAGAACACCGGGGAGCTGTTTTTT. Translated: CAWTFLENTGELFF.

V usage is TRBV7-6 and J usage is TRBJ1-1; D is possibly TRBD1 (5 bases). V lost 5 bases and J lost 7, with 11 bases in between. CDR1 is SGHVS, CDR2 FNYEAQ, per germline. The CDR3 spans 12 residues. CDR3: CASSQMGGEAFF. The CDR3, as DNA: TGTGCCAGCAGCCAGATGGGGGGTGAAGCTTTCTTT.

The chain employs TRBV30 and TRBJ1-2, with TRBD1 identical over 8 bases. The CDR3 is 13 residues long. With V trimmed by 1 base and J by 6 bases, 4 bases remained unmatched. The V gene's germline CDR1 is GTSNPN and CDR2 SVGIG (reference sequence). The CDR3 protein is CAWSASTGDGYTF. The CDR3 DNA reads TGTGCCTGGAGTGCATCGACAGGGGATGGCTACACCTTC. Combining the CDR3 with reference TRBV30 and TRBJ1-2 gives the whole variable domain SQTIHQWPATLVQPVGSPLSLECTVEGTSNPNLYWYRQAAGRGLQLLFYSVGIGQISSEVPQNLSASRPQDRQFILSSKKLLLSDSGFYLCAWSASTGDGYTFGSGTRLTVV.